This T cell receptor (beta chain) was identified in a study of T cell changes during pregnancy in multiple sclerosis. The CDR3 covers 14 residues. With 2 bases removed from V and 1 base from J, the gap between germline ends came to 8 bases. Germline V gives CDR1 SGHTA, CDR2 FQGNSA. The data were produced by immunoSEQ multiplex PCR, yet TCRdb's version contains in-frame clones alone and is incomplete. Of around 26,000 clones in the sample, around nine tenths are singletons; the top ten hold roughly 0.6%. The chain joins TRBV7-2 to TRBJ2-5; weak D call: TRBD2 (6 bases). The specimen comprised CD4+ T cells from peripheral blood mononuclear cells, sampled in the first trimester of pregnancy. The TCR was taken from a female donor in good health, enrolled as a control in a pregnancy study. In nucleotides, the CDR3 is TGTGCCAGCAGCTTACTCGGGAGCCAAGAGACCCAGTACTTC. Protein sequence: CASSLLGSQETQYF.